Sequencing of this T cell receptor (beta chain) was carried out in a study of blood T cell repertoires in COVID-19. Study background: Samples of COVID-19 (acute and convalescent) were obtained from the United States, Italy and Spain. T cells, B-cell-depleted T cells, or PBMCs provided the cDNA or gDNA that served as material.

Assay: immunoSEQ multiplex PCR; the TCRdb copy retains only in-frame clones and omits some. The profile shows approximately 190,000 clones, approximately 80% of them singletons. Losses at the gene ends were 5 bases for V and 3 bases for J; bases not matched to a gene: 6. Germline V gene sequence: CDR1 SEHNR, CDR2 FQNEAQ (reference sequence). The CDR3 spans 16 residues. The clonotype was recovered from a man aged 55-75 years with acute or convalescent COVID-19. V is TRBV7-9 and J is TRBJ2-4, with 11 bases fitting TRBD1. The source material was peripheral blood. This chain's CDR3 is CASSGWTGGGKNIQYF. CDR3 in DNA: TGTGCCAGCAGCGGGTGGACAGGGGGCGGCAAAAACATTCAGTACTTC. Combining the CDR3 with reference TRBV7-9 and TRBJ2-4 gives the whole variable domain DTGVSQNPRHKITKRGQNVTFRCDPISEHNRLYWYRQTLGQGPEFLTYFQNEAQLEKSRLLSDRFSAERPKGSFSTLEIQRTEQGDSAMYLCASSGWTGGGKNIQYFGAGTRLSVL.